This is a list of T cell receptor beta chains from one sample in a study of cytomegalovirus exposure and HLA in healthy donors. This table comes from immunoSEQ multiplex PCR, and its TCRdb copy is limited to in-frame clones, with some not included. Of about 150,000 clones in the sample, approximately 78% are singletons; the top ten hold approximately 4.2%. The sequencing sample was made of PBMCs. The receptors here all came from a woman between 40 and 50 years old in good health and CMV-seropositive. Each CDR3 is given with its conserved first and last residue. A D gene is named only where the DNA matches it firmly. Clone sizes are given selectively: once, few, many, or a class where the clone is expanded.

d_call | j_call | clone_size | v_call | cdr3_nt | cdr3_aa
NA | TRBJ2-3 | NA | TRBV10-1 | TGCGCCAGCAATTGCGAATGCACAGATACGCAGTATTTT | CASNCECTDTQYF
TRBD2 | TRBJ2-7 | NA | TRBV27 | TGTGCCAGCAGCCCCCGTGTCAGCGGGAGTGGCGAGCAGTACTTC | CASSPRVSGSGEQYF
NA | TRBJ1-6 | NA | TRBV5-1 | TGCGCCAGCAGCTCGGAGCCACAGGGCAATTCACCCCTCCACTTT | CASSSEPQGNSPLHF
NA | TRBJ2-7 | NA | TRBV6-5 | TGTGCCAGCAGTTACTCTCGACGCCACGGAGCCTACGAGCAGTACTTC | CASSYSRRHGAYEQYF
NA | TRBJ1-2 | NA | TRBV6-5 | TGTGCCAGCAGCCTTAACACAGGGAGCTATGGCTACACCTTC | CASSLNTGSYGYTF
TRBD1 | TRBJ1-2 | once | TRBV7-9 | TGTGCCAGCAGCTTAGGAGGACAGGGGGCTGATGGCTACACCTTC | CASSLGGQGADGYTF
TRBD1 | TRBJ2-5 | NA | TRBV9 | TGTGCCAGCAGCGAACAGACAGGGGGCGGGGAGACCCAGTACTTC | CASSEQTGGGETQYF
TRBD2 | TRBJ2-5 | NA | TRBV7-3 | TGTGCCAGCAGCTCTGCGGGGGTAGAGACCCAGTACTTC | CASSSAGVETQYF
NA | TRBJ2-3 | NA | TRBV2 | TGTGCCAGCGGGGCCCTTGGGGCGGATACCACAGATACGCAGTATTTT | CASGALGADTTDTQYF
TRBD2 | TRBJ2-7 | NA | TRBV27 | TGTGCCAGCAGTCCTCTAGCGGCCTACGAGCAGTACTTC | CASSPLAAYEQYF
NA | TRBJ2-3 | NA | TRBV11-2 | TGTGCCAGCAGCTTAGTGGCAGGGGTTGGGTATTTT | CASSLVAGVGYF
TRBD1 | TRBJ1-2 | once | TRBV29-1 | TGCAGCGTTGGTAGCCGGGACAGGGTTTTTGGCTACACCTTC | CSVGSRDRVFGYTF
TRBD2 | TRBJ2-1 | NA | TRBV6-1 | TGTGCCAGCAGCCCTCTAATCCTAGCGGGCGGCGAGCAGTTCTTC | CASSPLILAGGEQFF